The clone carrying this TCR beta chain was counted only a few times. Its antigen is unknown. The data were obtained in a study of identical twins. One entry per CDR3 protein, called by TCRdb with MiXCR from the 5' RACE reads. The sample includes approximately 470,000 distinct CDR3 sequences, 14% of them seen just once. CDR1 and CDR2 from the germline V gene are SGHRS and YFSETQ. The CDR3 contains 17 residues. V was pared by 0 bases and J by 0 bases, with 8 bases of the junction left unmatched. Healthy Caucasian individuals made up all the donors. General study results and limits: Cord blood beta clonotypes present at high abundance carried fewer insertions; no such pattern appeared in memory repertoires. For monozygotic twins, models underestimated out-of-frame TCR alpha sharing. The study reached conclusions through statistical analysis that was cross-sectional, not following the same donors.

These data were also filed under a second study, of yellow fever vaccine responses in identical twins.

The chain has TRBV5-1 and TRBJ1-2; TRBD1 matches 7 bases. The sample was CD4+ T cells sorted from blood. The receptor comes from a woman aged 18 to 35 in good health. The CDR3 protein is CASSLDPAGQSNYGYTF. CDR3 bases: TGCGCCAGCAGCTTGGACCCTGCGGGACAGTCTAACTATGGCTACACCTTC.